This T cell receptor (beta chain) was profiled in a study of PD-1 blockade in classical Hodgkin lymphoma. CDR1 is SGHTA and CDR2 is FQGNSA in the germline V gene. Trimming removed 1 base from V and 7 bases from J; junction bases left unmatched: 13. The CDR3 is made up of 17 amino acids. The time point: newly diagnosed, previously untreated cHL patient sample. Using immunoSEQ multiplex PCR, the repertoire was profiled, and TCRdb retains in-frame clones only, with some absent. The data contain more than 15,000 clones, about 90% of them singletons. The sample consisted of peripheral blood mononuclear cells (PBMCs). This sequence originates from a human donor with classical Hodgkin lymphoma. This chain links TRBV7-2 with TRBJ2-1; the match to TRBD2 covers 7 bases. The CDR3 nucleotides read TGTGCCAGCAGCTTAGGCGGGATAAAAGCGGGGATTAATGAGCAGTTCTTC. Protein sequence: CASSLGGIKAGINEQFF.